One sample yielded the 11 T cell receptor beta chains listed below, sequenced in a study of blood T cell repertoires in COVID-19. TCRdb's copy holds only in-frame clones and misses some; the assay was immunoSEQ multiplex PCR. Here the sample spans 300,000 or so clones, around 88% being singletons. The material sequenced was peripheral blood. These receptor sequences come from a woman aged 25 to 39 who had recovered from COVID-19.

The chain joins TRBV5-1 to TRBJ2-5; 7 nucleotides line up with TRBD2. The length of the CDR3 is 16 residues. Germline-derived CDR1 and CDR2 are SGHRS and YFSETQ. J lost 2 bases, V lost 4 bases, and 11 bases had no gene match. This CDR3 reads CASSEHYPGGQETQYF. As DNA, the CDR3 is TGCGCCAGCAGCGAACACTACCCGGGGGGTCAAGAGACCCAGTACTTC. The full variable domain, completed using reference TRBV5-1 and TRBJ2-5, is KAGVTQTPRYLIKTRGQQVTLSCSPISGHRSVSWYQQTPGQGLQFLFEYFSETQRNKGNFPGRFSGRQFSNSRSEMNVSTLELGDSALYLCASSEHYPGGQETQYFGPGTRLLVL.

For this clone: This same CDR3 is encoded by further DNA sequences in the sample. This chain uses TRBV29-1 with TRBJ1-1; TRBD1 matches 7 bases. The CDR3 runs 13 residues. V gave up 6 bases and J gave up 4 bases; unmatched junction bases: 8. Per germline, CDR1 SQVTM and CDR2 ANQGSEA. This CDR3 reads CSVDRGLGTEAFF. The DNA of the CDR3 is TGCAGCGTGGATAGGGGGCTGGGCACTGAAGCTTTCTTT. Looking up the rest from reference TRBV29-1 and TRBJ1-1 gives the full variable domain: SAVISQKPSRDICQRGTSLTIQCQVDSQVTMMFWYRQQPGQSLTLIATANQGSEATYESGFVIDKFPISRPNLTFSTLTVSNMSPEDSSIYLCSVDRGLGTEAFFGQGTRLTVV.

This chain joins TRBV5-8 and TRBJ1-5; 8 positions match TRBD1. The CDR3 is 16 amino acids. The V gene's germline CDR1 is SGHTS and CDR2 YDEGEE. The V and J ends lost 0 bases and 4 bases, in that order; junction bases with no gene match: 6. CDR3 coding DNA: TGTGCCAGCAGCTTGGAATGGACAGGGACAAATCAGCCCCAGCATTTT. It codes for CASSLEWTGTNQPQHF.

The rearrangement uses TRBV4-2 and TRBJ1-6; no reliable D call. This CDR3 region has 16 residues. Germline V gene sequence: CDR1 LGHNA, CDR2 YNFKEQ. The ends were cut back, 1 base at V and 6 bases at J, with 13 bases in the middle. CDR3 sequence (DNA): TGTGCCAGCAGCCAAGTGGCCAGCGTTATTAATTCACCCCTCCACTTT. Protein: CASSQVASVINSPLHF.

The CDR3 spells CASNPSRGSAQPQHF. The CDR3 nucleotides are TGTGCCAGCAACCCGAGTCGGGGTTCGGCTCAGCCCCAGCATTTT. The chain has TRBV27 and TRBJ1-5; D ambiguous. Trimming removed 7 bases at V and 6 bases at J, with 19 bases between. Germline CDR1 MNHEY, CDR2 SMNVEV (reference sequence). The CDR3 length is 15 residues.

This chain joins TRBV28 and TRBJ2-3; possibly TRBD1 for D (6 bases). The CDR3 runs to 14 residues. V gave up 7 bases and J gave up 3 bases, with 14 bases separating them. CDR1 is MDHEN, CDR2 SYDVKM, per germline. CDR3 sequence reads: CASTPGQLTDTQYF. For the CDR3, the DNA is TGTGCCAGCACCCCCGGACAGCTGACAGATACGCAGTATTTT.

The chain uses TRBV7-9 and TRBJ2-2; perhaps TRBD1 as D (5 bases). This CDR3 has 18 amino acids. Germline V gives CDR1 SEHNR, CDR2 FQNEAQ (reference sequence). V lost 2 bases, J lost 4 bases, and 20 bases lay in between. This CDR3 reads CASSLRPTEPKLTGELFF. CDR3 bases: TGTGCCAGCAGCTTAAGGCCGACAGAACCAAAACTCACCGGGGAGCTGTTTTTT. Looking up the rest from reference TRBV7-9 and TRBJ2-2 gives the full variable domain: DTGVSQNPRHKITKRGQNVTFRCDPISEHNRLYWYRQTLGQGPEFLTYFQNEAQLEKSRLLSDRFSAERPKGSFSTLEIQRTEQGDSAMYLCASSLRPTEPKLTGELFFGEGSRLTVL.

This rearrangement joins TRBV11-3 to TRBJ2-5, with D perhaps TRBD1 (6 bases). Per the germline V gene, CDR1 is SGHNT and CDR2 is YENEEA. V lost 1 base, J lost 4 bases, and 10 bases lay in between. The CDR3 runs 14 residues. The CDR3 coding sequence is TGTGCCAGCAGCTTAGGACCACAGGGAGAGACCCAGTACTTC. Translating it yields CASSLGPQGETQYF.

The gene calls are TRBV28 and TRBJ1-5; 7 positions match TRBD1. The germline V gene has CDR1 MDHEN and CDR2 SYDVKM. Unmatched junction bases numbered 8, after V lost 5 bases and J lost 7 bases. The CDR3 totals 14 residues. The CDR3 here is CASSPGTEGQPQHF. Written as DNA, the CDR3 is TGTGCCAGCAGTCCCGGGACAGAAGGGCAGCCCCAGCATTTT.

V gene TRBV27 combines with J gene TRBJ1-5; 7 positions agree with TRBD1. The CDR3 has 14 residues. V trimming: 6 bases; J trimming: 4 bases; junction bases outside the gene matches: 6. Looked up from germline, CDR1 is MNHEY and CDR2 is SMNVEV (reference sequence). CDR3 sequence (DNA): TGTGCCAGCAGCCTCGACAGGGCTAATCAGCCCCAGCATTTT. Translation gives CASSLDRANQPQHF.

The rearrangement joins TRBV20-1 to TRBJ2-3; 9 positions agree with TRBD2. Trimming at V came to 3 bases and at J to 4 bases, leaving 14 bases not matched to a gene. The CDR3 is 17 amino acids. Germline V gene sequence: CDR1 DFQATT, CDR2 SNEGSKA (reference sequence). CDR3 coding DNA: TGCAGTGCTAGTTGGCCCAGCGGGGGGCGGGGGGCAGATACGCAGTATTTT. It translates to CSASWPSGGRGADTQYF.